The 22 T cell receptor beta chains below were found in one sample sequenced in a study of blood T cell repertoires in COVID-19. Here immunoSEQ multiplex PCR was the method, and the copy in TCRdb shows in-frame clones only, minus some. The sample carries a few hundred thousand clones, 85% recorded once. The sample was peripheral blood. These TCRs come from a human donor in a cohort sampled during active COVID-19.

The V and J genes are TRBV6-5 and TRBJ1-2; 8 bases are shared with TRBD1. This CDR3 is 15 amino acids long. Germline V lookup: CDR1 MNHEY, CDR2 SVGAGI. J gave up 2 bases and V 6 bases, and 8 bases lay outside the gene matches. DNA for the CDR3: TGTGCCAGCAGAGGGGACAGGTCCGGCAACTATGGCTACACCTTC. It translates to CASRGDRSGNYGYTF.

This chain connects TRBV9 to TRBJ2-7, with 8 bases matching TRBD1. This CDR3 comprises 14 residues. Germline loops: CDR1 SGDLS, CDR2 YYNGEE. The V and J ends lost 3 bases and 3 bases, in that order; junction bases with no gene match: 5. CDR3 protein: CASSERDRYYEQYF. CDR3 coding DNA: TGTGCCAGCAGCGAACGGGACAGGTACTACGAGCAGTACTTC. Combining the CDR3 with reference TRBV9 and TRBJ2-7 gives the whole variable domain DSGVTQTPKHLITATGQRVTLRCSPRSGDLSVYWYQQSLDQGLQFLIQYYNGEERAKGNILERFSAQQFPDLHSELNLSSLELGDSALYFCASSERDRYYEQYFGPGTRLTVT.

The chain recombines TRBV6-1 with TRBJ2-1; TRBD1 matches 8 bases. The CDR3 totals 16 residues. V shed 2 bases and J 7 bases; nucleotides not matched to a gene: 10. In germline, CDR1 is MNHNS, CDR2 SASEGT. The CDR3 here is CASSEIGRGRRNEQFF. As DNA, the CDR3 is TGTGCCAGCAGTGAAATCGGCAGGGGGCGCAGGAATGAGCAGTTCTTC.

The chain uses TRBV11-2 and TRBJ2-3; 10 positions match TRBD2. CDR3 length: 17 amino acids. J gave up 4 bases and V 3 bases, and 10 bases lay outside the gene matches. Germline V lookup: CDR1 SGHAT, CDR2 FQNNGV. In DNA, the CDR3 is TGTGCCAGCAGCTTGCCTGTGAGCGGGGGGGCCCCAGATACGCAGTATTTT. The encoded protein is CASSLPVSGGAPDTQYF.

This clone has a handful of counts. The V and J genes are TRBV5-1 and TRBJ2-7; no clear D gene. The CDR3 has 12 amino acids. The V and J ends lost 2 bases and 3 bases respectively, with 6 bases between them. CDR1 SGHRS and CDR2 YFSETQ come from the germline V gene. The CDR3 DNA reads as TGCGCCAGCAGCTTCGACAACTACGAGCAGTACTTC. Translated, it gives CASSFDNYEQYF.

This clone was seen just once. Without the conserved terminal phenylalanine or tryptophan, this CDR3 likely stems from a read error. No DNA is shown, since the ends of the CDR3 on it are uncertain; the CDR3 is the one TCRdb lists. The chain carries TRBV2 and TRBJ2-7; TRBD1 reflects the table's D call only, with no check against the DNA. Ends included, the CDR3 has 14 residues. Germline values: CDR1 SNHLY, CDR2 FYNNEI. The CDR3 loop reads CASSVALQGLEIFP.

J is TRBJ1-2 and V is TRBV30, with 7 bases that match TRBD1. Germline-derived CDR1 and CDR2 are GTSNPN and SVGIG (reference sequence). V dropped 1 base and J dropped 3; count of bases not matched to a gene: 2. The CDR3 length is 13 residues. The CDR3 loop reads CAWSEGQHYGYTF. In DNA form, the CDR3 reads TGTGCCTGGAGTGAGGGACAGCACTATGGCTACACCTTC.

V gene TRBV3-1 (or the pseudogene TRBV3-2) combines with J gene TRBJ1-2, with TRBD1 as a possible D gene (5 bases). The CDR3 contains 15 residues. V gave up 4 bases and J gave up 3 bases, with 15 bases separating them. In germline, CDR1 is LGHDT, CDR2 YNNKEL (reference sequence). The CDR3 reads CASSPPRVGDYGYTF. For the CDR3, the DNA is TGTGCCAGCAGCCCACCCAGGGTCGGTGACTATGGCTACACCTTC.

The CDR3 here is CASSDSYEQFF. CDR3 coding DNA: TGTGCCAGCAGCGACAGCTATGAGCAGTTCTTC. The chain combines TRBV6-5 with TRBJ2-1, with a tentative D call TRBD1 (5 bases). The germline V gene encodes CDR1 MNHEY and CDR2 SVGAGI. V shed 6 bases and J shed 8 bases, with 8 bases lying between them. The length of the CDR3 is 11 residues.

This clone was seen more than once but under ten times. The CDR3 is CASSQDPPFPTGNQPQHF. In DNA, the CDR3 is TGTGCCAGCAGCCAAGACCCACCTTTTCCGACAGGGAATCAGCCCCAGCATTTT. The chain is built from TRBV3-1 (or the pseudogene TRBV3-2) and TRBJ1-5; 7 nucleotides match TRBD1. In germline, CDR1 is LGHDT, CDR2 YNNKEL (reference sequence). The J segment lost 4 bases and the V segment lost 0 bases, leaving 12 bases of the junction unmatched. The CDR3 consists of 18 residues.

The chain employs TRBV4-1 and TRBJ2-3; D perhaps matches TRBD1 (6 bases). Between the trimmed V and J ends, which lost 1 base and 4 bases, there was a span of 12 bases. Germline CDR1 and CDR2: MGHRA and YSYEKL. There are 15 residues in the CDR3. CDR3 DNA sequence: TGCGCCAGCAGCCAAGCAGGGGCCAGAGCAGATACGCAGTATTTT. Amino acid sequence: CASSQAGARADTQYF.

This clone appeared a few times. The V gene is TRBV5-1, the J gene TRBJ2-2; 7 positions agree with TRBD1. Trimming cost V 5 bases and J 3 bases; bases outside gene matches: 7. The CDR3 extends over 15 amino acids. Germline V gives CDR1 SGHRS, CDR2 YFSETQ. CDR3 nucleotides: TGCGCCAGCAGAGGGGGCCTGGCCGACACCGGGGAGCTGTTTTTT. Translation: CASRGGLADTGELFF.

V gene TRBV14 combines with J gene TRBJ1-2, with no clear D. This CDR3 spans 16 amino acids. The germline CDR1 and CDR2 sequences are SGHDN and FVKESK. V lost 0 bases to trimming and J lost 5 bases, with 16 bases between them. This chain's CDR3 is CASSQDWPTGRYGYTF. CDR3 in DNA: TGTGCCAGCAGCCAAGATTGGCCAACGGGGAGATATGGCTACACCTTC.

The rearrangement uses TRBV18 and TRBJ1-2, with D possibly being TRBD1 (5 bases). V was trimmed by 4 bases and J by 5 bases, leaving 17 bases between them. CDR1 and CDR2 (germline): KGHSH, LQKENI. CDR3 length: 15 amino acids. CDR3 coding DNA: TGTGCCAGCTCACGCAACGTCCAGGGTAATTATGGCTACACCTTC. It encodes CASSRNVQGNYGYTF.

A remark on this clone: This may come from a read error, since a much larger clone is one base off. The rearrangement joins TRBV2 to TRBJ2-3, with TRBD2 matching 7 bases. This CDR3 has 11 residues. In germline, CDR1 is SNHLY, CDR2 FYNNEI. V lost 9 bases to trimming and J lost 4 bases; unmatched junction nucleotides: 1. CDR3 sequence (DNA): TGTGCCAGTGGGGGGGCAGATACGCAGTATTTT. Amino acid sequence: CASGGADTQYF. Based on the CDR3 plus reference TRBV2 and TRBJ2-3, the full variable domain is EPEVTQTPSHQVTQMGQEVILRCVPISNHLYFYWYRQILGQKVEFLVSFYNNEISEKSEIFDDQFSVERPDGSNFTLKIRSTKLEDSAMYFCASGGADTQYFGPGTRLTVL.

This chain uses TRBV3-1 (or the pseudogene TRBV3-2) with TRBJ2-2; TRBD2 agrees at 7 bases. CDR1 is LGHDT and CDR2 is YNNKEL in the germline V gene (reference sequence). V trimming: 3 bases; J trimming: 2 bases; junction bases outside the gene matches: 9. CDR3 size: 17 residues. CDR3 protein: CASSQGGVRSNTGELFF. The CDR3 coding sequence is TGTGCCAGCAGCCAGGGGGGGGTCCGGTCAAACACCGGGGAGCTGTTTTTT.

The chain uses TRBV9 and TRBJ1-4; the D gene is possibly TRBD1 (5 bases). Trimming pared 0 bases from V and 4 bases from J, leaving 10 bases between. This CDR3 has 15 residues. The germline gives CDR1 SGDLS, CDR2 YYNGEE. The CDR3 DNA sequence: TGTGCCAGCAGCGTAGGGGGACTTATTAATGAAAAACTGTTTTTT. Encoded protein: CASSVGGLINEKLFF. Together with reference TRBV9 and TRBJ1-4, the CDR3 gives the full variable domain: DSGVTQTPKHLITATGQRVTLRCSPRSGDLSVYWYQQSLDQGLQFLIQYYNGEERAKGNILERFSAQQFPDLHSELNLSSLELGDSALYFCASSVGGLINEKLFFGSGTQLSVL.

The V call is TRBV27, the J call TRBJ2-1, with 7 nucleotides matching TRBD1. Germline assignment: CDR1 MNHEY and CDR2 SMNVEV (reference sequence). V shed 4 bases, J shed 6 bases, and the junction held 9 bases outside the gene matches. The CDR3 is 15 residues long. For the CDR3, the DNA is TGTGCCAGCAGTTCCAAGACAGGGACGGGCAATGAGCAGTTCTTC. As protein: CASSSKTGTGNEQFF.

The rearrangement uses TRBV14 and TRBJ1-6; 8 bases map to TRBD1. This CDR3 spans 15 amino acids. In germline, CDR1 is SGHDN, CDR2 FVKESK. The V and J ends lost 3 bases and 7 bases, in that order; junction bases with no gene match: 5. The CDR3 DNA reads TGTGCCAGCAGCCAGCTGGGACAGGCCAATTCACCCCTCCACTTT. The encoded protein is CASSQLGQANSPLHF.

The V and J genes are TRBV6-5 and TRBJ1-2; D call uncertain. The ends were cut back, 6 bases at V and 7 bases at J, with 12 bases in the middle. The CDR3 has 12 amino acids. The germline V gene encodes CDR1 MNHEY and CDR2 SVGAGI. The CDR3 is CASRYGPGGYTF. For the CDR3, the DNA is TGTGCCAGCAGATACGGGCCTGGTGGCTACACCTTC.

The CDR3 region is CASSQEVVTGRELFF. The DNA for the CDR3 is TGTGCCAGCAGCCAAGAGGTGGTCACGGGTAGGGAGCTGTTTTTT. The chain joins TRBV4-2 to TRBJ2-2; D unclear. Per germline, CDR1 LGHNA and CDR2 YNFKEQ. The CDR3 totals 15 residues. With 0 bases removed from V and 9 bases from J, the gap between germline ends came to 14 bases.

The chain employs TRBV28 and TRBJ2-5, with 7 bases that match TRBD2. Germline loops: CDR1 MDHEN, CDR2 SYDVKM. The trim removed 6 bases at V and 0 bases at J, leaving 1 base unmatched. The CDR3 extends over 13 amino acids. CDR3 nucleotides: TGTGCCAGCAGGCTAGCGGACCAAGAGACCCAGTACTTC. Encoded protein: CASRLADQETQYF.